One sample yielded the 30 T cell receptor beta chains listed below, sequenced in a study of blood T cell repertoires in COVID-19 (dated by TCRdb to about 2020). The library came from the immunoSEQ multiplex PCR assay. Not all clones reach the TCRdb copy of this immuneACCESS table, which keeps in-frame sequences only. Checked studies attribute under half of the gap to unresolved V genes and leave the rest unexplained. Present in this sample are about 110,000 clones, around nine tenths of which were seen just once. About 3% of the sample comes from the top ten. The source material was peripheral blood. Every receptor here comes from a woman aged 45-65 years with acute or convalescent COVID-19.

The V call is TRBV6-2 or TRBV6-3, the J call TRBJ2-5, with D uncertain. This CDR3 has 13 residues. With 3 bases removed from V and 2 bases from J, the gap between germline ends came to 7 bases. CDR1 MNHEY and CDR2 SVGEGT come from the germline V gene. The CDR3 is CASSYLAQETQYF. The CDR3 nucleotides read TGTGCCAGCAGTTATTTGGCTCAAGAGACCCAGTACTTC.

The chain couples TRBV14 to TRBJ1-1; unclear D gene. CDR1 is SGHDN, CDR2 FVKESK, per germline. This CDR3 comprises 15 residues. V gave up 3 bases and J gave up 1 base, with 12 bases separating them. Written as DNA, the CDR3 is TGTGCCAGCAGCCAGTGGGTCCTAGGGAACACTGAAGCTTTCTTT. It codes for CASSQWVLGNTEAFF.

The chain carries TRBV28 and TRBJ2-2; D not resolved. The CDR3 loop spans 14 amino acids. V lost 5 bases and J lost 0, with 7 bases in between. Germline V gene lookup returns CDR1 MDHEN and CDR2 SYDVKM. The CDR3, as DNA: TGTGCCAGCAGTCCCGTTCCGAACACCGGGGAGCTGTTTTTT. This gives the protein CASSPVPNTGELFF.

The rearrangement uses TRBV5-1 and TRBJ2-1; weak D call: TRBD2 (5 bases). The ends were cut back, 4 bases at V and 5 bases at J, with 16 bases in the middle. The CDR3 consists of 15 residues. Germline CDR1 SGHRS, CDR2 YFSETQ. The CDR3 DNA is TGCGCCAGCAGCCCTGACTTGTGGAGGAACAATGAGCAGTTCTTC. It is translated as CASSPDLWRNNEQFF.

CDR3 in amino acids: CATSRDGTSGGTYNEQFF. CDR3 DNA sequence: TGTGCCACCAGCAGAGATGGGACTAGCGGCGGGACTTACAATGAGCAGTTCTTC. The genes are TRBV15 and TRBJ2-1; the match to TRBD2 covers 11 bases. The trim removed 0 bases at V and 4 bases at J, leaving 8 bases unmatched. The CDR3 is 18 amino acids. Per the germline V gene, CDR1 is LNHNV and CDR2 is YYDKDF (reference sequence). The whole variable domain, filled in from reference TRBV15 and TRBJ2-1, reads DAMVIQNPRYQVTQFGKPVTLSCSQTLNHNVMYWYQQKSSQAPKLLFHYYDKDFNNEADTPDNFQSRRPNTSFCFLDIRSPGLGDTAMYLCATSRDGTSGGTYNEQFFGPGTRLTVL.

J is TRBJ1-3 and V is TRBV30; D uncertain. Looked up from germline, CDR1 is GTSNPN and CDR2 is SVGIG (reference sequence). Trimming cost V 2 bases and J 0 bases, with 14 bases left between them. This CDR3 is built from 16 residues. CDR3 amino acids: CAWSLLAGSSGNTIYF. The CDR3 coding sequence is TGTGCCTGGAGTCTGCTGGCGGGGAGCTCTGGAAACACCATATATTTT.

The chain combines TRBV25-1 with TRBJ2-1; 7 bases are shared with TRBD2. Germline CDR1 MGHDK, CDR2 SYGVNS. V lost 3 bases and J lost 9; bases outside the gene matches: 11. This CDR3 is built from 15 residues. The CDR3 is CASSEGWGRAGEQFF. The CDR3 DNA reads as TGTGCCAGCAGTGAGGGTTGGGGGAGGGCCGGTGAGCAGTTCTTC.

This clone appeared a single time. The rearrangement joins TRBV2 to TRBJ2-1, with D uncertain. Germline CDR1 SNHLY, CDR2 FYNNEI. With 3 bases removed from V and 7 bases from J, the gap between germline ends came to 10 bases. The CDR3 has 13 residues. CDR3 sequence: CASSDAPRNEQFF. The CDR3, as DNA: TGTGCCAGCAGTGACGCGCCTCGGAATGAGCAGTTCTTC.

This chain connects TRBV28 to TRBJ2-3, with TRBD2 matching 11 bases. This CDR3 region has 13 residues. The V and J ends lost 6 bases and 11 bases, in that order; junction bases with no gene match: 7. The germline CDR1 and CDR2 sequences are MDHEN and SYDVKM. In nucleotides, the CDR3 is TGTGCCAGCAGCCTTAGACTAGCGGGAATGCAGTATTTT. Its protein product is CASSLRLAGMQYF.

The chain is built from TRBV19 and TRBJ2-5, with D possibly being TRBD2 (5 bases). Germline CDR1 reads LNHDA; CDR2 reads SQIVND (reference sequence). Trimming removed 5 bases at V and 4 bases at J, with 11 bases between. The CDR3 contains 13 residues. The CDR3 DNA reads TGTGCCAGTAGTGGTGAACTAGGAGAGACCCAGTACTTC. Protein product: CASSGELGETQYF.

There are a few counts of this clone. The genes are TRBV19 and TRBJ1-2; D is possibly TRBD1 (5 bases). CDR1 and CDR2 from the germline V gene are LNHDA and SQIVND (reference sequence). The germline V and J ends were trimmed by 7 bases and 1 base, with 16 bases remaining between them. The CDR3 loop spans 15 amino acids. DNA for the CDR3: TGTGCCAGTACCAAAGACAGCGCTAATAACTATGGCTACACCTTC. Its translation is CASTKDSANNYGYTF.

The V call is TRBV10-2, the J call TRBJ1-5; TRBD1 is a possible D gene (5 bases). Germline-derived CDR1 and CDR2 are WSHSY and SAAADI. CDR3 length: 16 residues. The V gene lost 5 bases and the J gene lost 6 bases, with 20 bases spanning the gap. CDR3 region: CASSPNTGPMGQPQHF. CDR3 nucleotide sequence: TGCGCCAGCAGTCCCAACACAGGCCCGATGGGTCAGCCCCAGCATTTT.

This clone showed up just a few times. The chain carries TRBV7-7 and TRBJ2-4, with a tentative D call TRBD1 (6 bases). Trimming removed 0 bases from V and 2 bases from J, with 17 bases in between. Germline V gene lookup returns CDR1 SSHAT and CDR2 FNYEAQ (reference sequence). CDR3 length: 18 amino acids. CDR3 region: CASSLAPQGIKSKNIQYF. The DNA for the CDR3 is TGTGCCAGCAGCTTAGCCCCTCAGGGGATTAAGTCCAAAAACATTCAGTACTTC.

The CDR3 loop reads CASGSSWESYETQYF. In DNA form, the CDR3 reads TGTGCCAGCGGAAGCTCCTGGGAGTCCTACGAGACCCAGTACTTC. The rearrangement joins TRBV25-1 to TRBJ2-5, with D tentatively TRBD2 (5 bases). Germline V lookup: CDR1 MGHDK, CDR2 SYGVNS. The CDR3 runs to 15 residues. The ends were cut back, 8 bases at V and 5 bases at J, with 21 bases in the middle.

This sequence joins TRBV6-4 and TRBJ1-6, with D possibly TRBD1 on 5 matching bases. This CDR3 comprises 13 residues. Germline V gene sequence: CDR1 MRHNA, CDR2 SNTAGT. V was cut by 2 bases and J by 7 bases, with 6 bases left in between. This CDR3 is CASSDRGNSPLHF. In DNA, the CDR3 is TGTGCCAGCAGTGACAGGGGCAATTCACCCCTCCACTTT.

This clone was detected only once. The rearrangement uses TRBV11-2 and TRBJ2-3, with 10 positions matching TRBD2. CDR3 length: 16 residues. V dropped 4 bases and J dropped 2; count of bases not matched to a gene: 6. Germline values: CDR1 SGHAT, CDR2 FQNNGV. CDR3 region: CASSSYGTSATDTQYF. The CDR3 DNA reads TGTGCCAGCAGCTCCTACGGGACTAGCGCCACAGATACGCAGTATTTT. Full variable domain (missing parts from reference TRBV11-2 and TRBJ2-3): EAGVAQSPRYKIIEKRQSVAFWCNPISGHATLYWYQQILGQGPKLLIQFQNNGVVDDSQLPKDRFSAERLKGVDSTLKIQPAKLEDSAVYLCASSSYGTSATDTQYFGPGTRLTVL.

The chain couples TRBV18 to TRBJ1-1; no reliable D call. The CDR3 contains 13 residues. Trimming took 3 bases from V and 2 from J, leaving 7 bases between them. Germline V gene data show CDR1 as KGHSH and CDR2 as LQKENI. The chain's CDR3 is CASSPNTNTEAFF. CDR3 bases: TGTGCCAGCTCACCGAACACAAACACTGAAGCTTTCTTT. Full variable domain (missing parts from reference TRBV18 and TRBJ1-1): NAGVMQNPRHLVRRRGQEARLRCSPMKGHSHVYWYRQLPEEGLKFMVYLQKENIIDESGMPKERFSAEFPKEGPSILRIQQVVRGDSAAYFCASSPNTNTEAFFGQGTRLTVV.

The chain carries TRBV5-4 and TRBJ2-5, with D possibly matching TRBD2 (6 bases). This CDR3 region has 16 residues. Germline lookup yields CDR1 SGHNT and CDR2 YYREEE (reference sequence). Deletions cut 5 bases from V and 4 bases from J, with 21 bases between. The CDR3 coding sequence is TGTGCCAGCAGATACTTCGGGAGCCCCGGGGGAGAGACCCAGTACTTC. This sequence encodes CASRYFGSPGGETQYF. Full variable domain (outside the CDR3, taken from reference TRBV5-4 and TRBJ2-5): ETGVTQSPTHLIKTRGQQVTLRCSSQSGHNTVSWYQQALGQGPQFIFQYYREEENGRGNFPPRFSGLQFPNYSSELNVNALELDDSALYLCASRYFGSPGGETQYFGPGTRLLVL.

This chain connects TRBV11-2 to TRBJ2-7; TRBD2 matches at 9 bases. The CDR3 is made up of 15 amino acids. Germline V gene lookup returns CDR1 SGHAT and CDR2 FQNNGV. With V trimmed by 1 base and J by 2 bases, 3 bases remained unmatched. The CDR3 nucleotides are TGTGCCAGCAGCTTAGCTTCTAGCGGGACCTACGAGCAGTACTTC. It translates to CASSLASSGTYEQYF.

CDR3 region: CATSDPRSNQPQHF. The CDR3 DNA follows: TGTGCCACCAGTGATCCGCGAAGCAATCAGCCCCAGCATTTT. The genes are TRBV24-1 and TRBJ1-5; no clear D gene. This CDR3 contains 14 residues. The V gene lost 3 bases and the J gene lost 1 base, with 6 bases spanning the gap. Germline values: CDR1 KGHDR, CDR2 SFDVKD.

The CDR3 spells CASSQESFRGLYNEQFF. The CDR3, as DNA: TGTGCCAGCAGCCAAGAGTCTTTTAGGGGACTCTACAATGAGCAGTTCTTC. The J gene is TRBJ2-1, the V gene TRBV3-1 (or the pseudogene TRBV3-2), with D perhaps matching TRBD2 (6 bases). Trimming stripped 0 bases from V and 3 bases from J, with 15 bases between. This CDR3 contains 17 residues. Germline values: CDR1 LGHDT, CDR2 YNNKEL (reference sequence).

The V call is TRBV27, the J call TRBJ2-5; TRBD2 matches 13 bases. Germline V gives CDR1 MNHEY, CDR2 SMNVEV (reference sequence). The CDR3 length is 17 residues. V lost 6 bases to trimming and J lost 5 bases; unmatched junction nucleotides: 12. The CDR3 sequence is CASSFRLAGGGRETQYF. DNA for the CDR3: TGTGCCAGCAGCTTCAGACTAGCGGGAGGAGGTCGGGAGACCCAGTACTTC.

The rearrangement links TRBV2 to TRBJ1-1; D might be TRBD1 (5 bases). CDR3 size: 14 residues. Per the germline V gene, CDR1 is SNHLY and CDR2 is FYNNEI. V gave up 4 bases and J gave up 12 bases, with 21 bases separating them. The CDR3 sequence: CASSAQALREVSFF. In DNA form, the CDR3 reads TGTGCCAGCAGTGCACAGGCCCTGAGGGAGGTATCTTTCTTT.

The chain joins TRBV5-1 to TRBJ2-5; 7 positions agree with TRBD1. This CDR3 contains 15 residues. Germline CDR1 SGHRS, CDR2 YFSETQ. With 4 bases clipped from V and 1 base from J, the junction kept 7 bases outside the gene matches. The CDR3 sequence: CASSQGSGGQETQYF. CDR3 bases: TGCGCCAGCAGCCAAGGTTCAGGGGGCCAAGAGACCCAGTACTTC.

The chain recombines TRBV19 with TRBJ1-5; D might be TRBD1 (5 bases). Germline values: CDR1 LNHDA, CDR2 SQIVND (reference sequence). The CDR3 is 15 amino acids. V lost 4 bases and J lost 5, with 15 bases in between. The CDR3 DNA is TGTGCCAGTAGTACATTCTCAGGGATGGATCAGCCCCAGCATTTT. Its protein product is CASSTFSGMDQPQHF.

This clone occurred once. V gene TRBV27 combines with J gene TRBJ1-1; 9 bases are shared with TRBD1. Unmatched junction bases numbered 11, after V lost 2 bases and J lost 7 bases. Germline assignment: CDR1 MNHEY and CDR2 SMNVEV (reference sequence). The CDR3 spans 16 residues. Here the CDR3 DNA reads TGTGCCAGCAGTTTAAATTCTCACAGGGGGCGAAATGAAGCTTTCTTT. This encodes CASSLNSHRGRNEAFF.

J is TRBJ1-3 and V is TRBV11-2; D not resolved. The germline V gene has CDR1 SGHAT and CDR2 FQNNGV. The CDR3 is 14 amino acids. Trimming removed 3 bases at V and 1 base at J, with 7 bases between. CDR3 nucleotides: TGTGCCAGCAGCTTCAGGCGTTCTGGAAACACCATATATTTT. Translated, it gives CASSFRRSGNTIYF.

This clone was observed a handful of times. The rearrangement uses TRBV6-6 and TRBJ2-7; 12 bases are shared with TRBD1. Germline CDR1 and CDR2: MNHNY and SVGAGI (reference sequence). This CDR3 is built from 15 residues. The V segment lost 8 bases and the J segment 4 bases; nucleotides outside the gene matches: 9. CDR3 nucleotide sequence: TGTGCCAGCTCCGACCGGGACAGGGGGCTTTACGAGCAGTACTTC. Translation: CASSDRDRGLYEQYF.

The chain is built from TRBV28 and TRBJ2-7, with D tentatively TRBD2 (6 bases). The CDR3 has 15 residues. The germline V gene has CDR1 MDHEN and CDR2 SYDVKM. Trimming took 4 bases from V and 4 from J, leaving 17 bases between them. This CDR3 is CASSSGGGGRYEQYF. In nucleotides, the CDR3 is TGTGCCAGCAGTTCAGGAGGAGGAGGGAGATACGAGCAGTACTTC.

V usage is TRBV19 and J usage is TRBJ2-4; 9 nucleotides line up with TRBD2. The CDR3 extends over 15 amino acids. After removal of 5 bases from V and 2 bases from J, the junction contained 4 bases not matched to a gene. Per germline, CDR1 LNHDA and CDR2 SQIVND (reference sequence). In DNA, the CDR3 is TGTGCCAGTAGTGTTAGCGGGAGCACCAAAAACATTCAGTACTTC. It is translated as CASSVSGSTKNIQYF.